Following are 7 T cell receptor beta chains from one sample sequenced in a study of blood T cell repertoires in COVID-19. The method was immunoSEQ multiplex PCR; TCRdb's version includes in-frame clones alone and lacks a portion of them. The repertoire holds a few hundred thousand clones, with roughly 90% as singletons. Sequences were obtained from PBMCs or T cells enriched from blood (not recorded which). The receptor source for this set is a woman in her twenties or thirties who had recovered from COVID-19.

This clone has more than one count but fewer than ten. V and J are TRBV5-1 and TRBJ2-1; 11 nucleotides align to TRBD2. Germline CDR1 SGHRS, CDR2 YFSETQ. V was clipped by 0 bases and J by 9 bases; unmatched bases: 8. This CDR3 is 16 amino acids long. CDR3 nucleotides: TGCGCCAGCAGCTTGGCCGCTAGCGGGAGGATGAGTGAGCAGTTCTTC. Translating it yields CASSLAASGRMSEQFF.

This chain joins TRBV9 and TRBJ2-1; D unclear. The V and J ends lost 4 bases and 6 bases respectively, with 8 bases between them. This CDR3 is built from 12 residues. Germline V lookup: CDR1 SGDLS, CDR2 YYNGEE. The CDR3 DNA follows: TGTGCCAGCAGCATCCTACCCAATGAGCAGTTCTTC. Translation: CASSILPNEQFF.

The V call is TRBV5-1, the J call TRBJ2-3; 9 nucleotides line up with TRBD1. CDR1 and CDR2 from the germline V gene are SGHRS and YFSETQ. The CDR3 extends over 16 amino acids. Losses at the gene ends were 4 bases for V and 2 bases for J; bases not matched to a gene: 8. The CDR3 coding sequence is TGCGCCAGCAGCCCCGCCCGGGACAGGGCCACAGATACGCAGTATTTT. This translates into CASSPARDRATDTQYF. Full variable domain (outside the CDR3, taken from reference TRBV5-1 and TRBJ2-3): KAGVTQTPRYLIKTRGQQVTLSCSPISGHRSVSWYQQTPGQGLQFLFEYFSETQRNKGNFPGRFSGRQFSNSRSEMNVSTLELGDSALYLCASSPARDRATDTQYFGPGTRLTVL.

This clone turned up a few times. The V and J genes are TRBV7-9 and TRBJ2-5; D call uncertain. The CDR3 covers 14 residues. The germline V gene has CDR1 SEHNR and CDR2 FQNEAQ (reference sequence). With 2 bases removed from V and 5 bases from J, the gap between germline ends came to 12 bases. The CDR3 sequence: CASSLLVNRETQYF. The CDR3 coding sequence is TGTGCCAGCAGCTTACTAGTTAATCGTGAGACCCAGTACTTC.

The chain is built from TRBV6-1 and TRBJ2-2, with TRBD1 matching over 8 bases. The CDR3 runs to 14 residues. Germline CDR1 and CDR2: MNHNS and SASEGT. J gave up 6 bases and V 2 bases, and 2 bases lay outside the gene matches. The CDR3 DNA sequence: TGTGCCAGCAGTGAACTACAGGGGGCCGGGGAGCTGTTTTTT. It codes for CASSELQGAGELFF.

This clone has just a few counts. CDR3 DNA sequence: TGTGCCAGCAGTCGAGGGACAGGGGTGCGGTATGGCTACACCTTC. Translated, it gives CASSRGTGVRYGYTF. The chain recombines TRBV27 with TRBJ1-2, with 10 bases that match TRBD1. CDR3 length: 15 amino acids. With 5 bases clipped from V and 5 bases from J, the junction kept 8 bases outside the gene matches. CDR1 and CDR2 from the germline V gene are MNHEY and SMNVEV (reference sequence).

The chain joins TRBV12-5 to TRBJ2-3, with 15 positions matching TRBD2. The CDR3 totals 15 residues. The V and J ends lost 5 bases and 5 bases, in that order; junction bases with no gene match: 2. Looked up from germline, CDR1 is LGHNT and CDR2 is FRNRAP. The CDR3 loop reads CASGPGLAGGDTQYF. The CDR3 DNA reads TGTGCTAGTGGTCCGGGACTAGCGGGGGGAGATACGCAGTATTTT.